This T cell receptor beta chain was retrieved from a study of cytomegalovirus exposure and HLA in healthy donors. Study-level findings and limits: V- and J-gene trimming of TCR beta was linked (in a later analysis) to a missense DCLRE1C variant. Rare TCR sequences predominated, though certain public TCRs were found in many donors. Immune exposure information available was restricted to CMV serostatus.

13 Jbeta primers and 60 Vbeta primers were used for the PCR. Profiled with immunoSEQ multiplex PCR; TCRdb holds only in-frame clones, not every one. The sample carries about 160,000 clones, around four fifths recorded once. V was pared by 3 bases and J by 1 base, with 25 bases between. Germline V gene lookup returns CDR1 MDHEN and CDR2 SYDVKM. This CDR3 has 20 amino acids. Turning to this clone: The antigen remains undetermined.

This clonotype originated in a boy between 2 and 10 years old in good health and CMV-seronegative. Sequencing was done on a sample of PBMCs. The chain has TRBV28 and TRBJ1-5; D might be TRBD1 (5 bases). The CDR3 DNA is TGTGCCAGCAGTTTGAATTTCCCAAGGGGCGGTTCTAAAAGCAATCAGCCCCAGCATTTT. Residues: CASSLNFPRGGSKSNQPQHF.